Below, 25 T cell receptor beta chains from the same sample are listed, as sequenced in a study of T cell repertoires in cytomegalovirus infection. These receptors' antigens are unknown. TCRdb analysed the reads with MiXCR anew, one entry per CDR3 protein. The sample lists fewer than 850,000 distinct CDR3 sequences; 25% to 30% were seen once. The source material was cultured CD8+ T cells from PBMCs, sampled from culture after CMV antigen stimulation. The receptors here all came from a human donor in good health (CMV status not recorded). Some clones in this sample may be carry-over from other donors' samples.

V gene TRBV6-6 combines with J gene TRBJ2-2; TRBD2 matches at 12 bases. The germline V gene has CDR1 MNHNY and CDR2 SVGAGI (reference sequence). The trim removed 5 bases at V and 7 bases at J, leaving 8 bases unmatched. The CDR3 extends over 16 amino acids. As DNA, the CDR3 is TGTGCCAGCAGTACCGGACTAGCGGGGTTAGGCGGGGAGCTGTTTTTT. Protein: CASSTGLAGLGGELFF.

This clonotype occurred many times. The DNA of the CDR3 is TGTGCCAGCAGCCCCCAGACAGGCCCAGGTTGGGACCAGTACTTC. Protein: CASSPQTGPGWDQYF. The J gene is TRBJ2-5, the V gene TRBV7-9; TRBD1 might be the D (6 bases). V lost 5 bases, J lost 10 bases, and 23 bases lay in between. This CDR3 spans 15 amino acids. Per the germline V gene, CDR1 is SEHNR and CDR2 is FQNEAQ (reference sequence).

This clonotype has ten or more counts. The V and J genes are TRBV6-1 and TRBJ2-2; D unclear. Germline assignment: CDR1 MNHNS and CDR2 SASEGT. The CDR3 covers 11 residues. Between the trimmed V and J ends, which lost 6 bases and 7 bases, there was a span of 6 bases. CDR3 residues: CASSTGGELFF. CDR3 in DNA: TGTGCCAGCAGCACCGGCGGGGAGCTGTTTTTT.

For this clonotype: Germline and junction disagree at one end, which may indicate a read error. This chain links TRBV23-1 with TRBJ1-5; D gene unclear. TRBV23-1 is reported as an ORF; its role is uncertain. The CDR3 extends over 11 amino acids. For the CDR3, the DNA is TGCGCCAGCAGCCAATTGTGGCCCCAGCATTTT. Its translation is CASSQLWPQHF.

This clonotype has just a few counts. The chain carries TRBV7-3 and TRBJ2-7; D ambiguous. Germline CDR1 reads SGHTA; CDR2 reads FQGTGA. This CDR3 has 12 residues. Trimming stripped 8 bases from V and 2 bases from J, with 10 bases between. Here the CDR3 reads CASATATYEQYV. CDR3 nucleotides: TGTGCCAGCGCAACAGCAACCTACGAGCAGTACGTC.

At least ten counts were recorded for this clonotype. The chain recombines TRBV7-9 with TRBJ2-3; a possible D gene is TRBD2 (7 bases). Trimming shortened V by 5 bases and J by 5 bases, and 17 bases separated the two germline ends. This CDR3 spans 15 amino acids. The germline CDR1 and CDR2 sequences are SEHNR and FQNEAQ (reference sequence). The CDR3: CASSLSRGAGDTQYF. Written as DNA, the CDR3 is TGTGCCAGCAGCCTATCTCGGGGGGCAGGAGATACGCAGTATTTT.

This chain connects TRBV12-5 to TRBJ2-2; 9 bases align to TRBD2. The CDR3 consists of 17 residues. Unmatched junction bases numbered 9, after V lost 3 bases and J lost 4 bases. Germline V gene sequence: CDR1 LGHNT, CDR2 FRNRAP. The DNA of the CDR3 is TGTGCTAGTGGTTTTAGCGGGGGTACGCAATTCACCGGGGAGCTGTTTTTT. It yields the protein CASGFSGGTQFTGELFF. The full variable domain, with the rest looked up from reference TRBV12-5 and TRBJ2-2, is DARVTQTPRHKVTEMGQEVTMRCQPILGHNTVFWYRQTMMQGLELLAYFRNRAPLDDSGMPKDRFSAEMPDATLATLKIQPSEPRDSAVYFCASGFSGGTQFTGELFFGEGSRLTVL.

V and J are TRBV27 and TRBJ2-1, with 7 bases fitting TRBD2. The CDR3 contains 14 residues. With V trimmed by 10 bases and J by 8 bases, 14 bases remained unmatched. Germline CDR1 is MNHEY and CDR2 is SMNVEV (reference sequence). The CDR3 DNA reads TGTGCCACCTCAAAAGCGGGACTCTCCCATGAGCAGTTCTTC. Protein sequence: CATSKAGLSHEQFF.

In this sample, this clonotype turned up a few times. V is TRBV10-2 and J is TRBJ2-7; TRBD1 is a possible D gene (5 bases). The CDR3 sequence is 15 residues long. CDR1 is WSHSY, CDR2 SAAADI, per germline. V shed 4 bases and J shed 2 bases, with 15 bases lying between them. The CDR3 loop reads CASSGGVLGAYEQYV. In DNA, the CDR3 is TGCGCCAGCAGTGGGGGCGTCCTAGGGGCCTACGAGCAGTACGTC.

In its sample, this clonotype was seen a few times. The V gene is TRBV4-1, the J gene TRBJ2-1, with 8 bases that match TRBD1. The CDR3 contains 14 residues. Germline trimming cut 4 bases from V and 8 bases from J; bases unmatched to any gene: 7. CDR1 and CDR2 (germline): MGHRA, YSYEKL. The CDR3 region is CASSPWTGLDEQFF. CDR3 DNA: TGCGCCAGCAGCCCCTGGACAGGGCTGGATGAGCAGTTCTTC.

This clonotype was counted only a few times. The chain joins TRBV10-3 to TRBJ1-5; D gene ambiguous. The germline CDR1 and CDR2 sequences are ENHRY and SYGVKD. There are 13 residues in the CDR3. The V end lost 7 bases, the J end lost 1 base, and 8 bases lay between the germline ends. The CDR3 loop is CAITAGSNQPQHF. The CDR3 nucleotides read TGTGCCATCACGGCGGGGAGCAATCAGCCCCAGCATTTT.

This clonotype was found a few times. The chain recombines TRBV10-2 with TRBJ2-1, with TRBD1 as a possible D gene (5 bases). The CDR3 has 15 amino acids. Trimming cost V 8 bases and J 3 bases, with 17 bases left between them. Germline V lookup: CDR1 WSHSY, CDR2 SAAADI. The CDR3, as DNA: TGCGCCAGCTCTGGGGCTCTCCTCTTCTACAATGAGCAGTTCTTC. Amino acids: CASSGALLFYNEQFF.

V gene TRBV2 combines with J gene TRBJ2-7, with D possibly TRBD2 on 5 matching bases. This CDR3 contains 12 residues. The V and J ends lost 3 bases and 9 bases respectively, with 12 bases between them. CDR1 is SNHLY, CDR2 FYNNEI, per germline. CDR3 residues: CASSDTTGVQYF. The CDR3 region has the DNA TGTGCCAGCAGTGACACCACCGGGGTGCAGTACTTC.

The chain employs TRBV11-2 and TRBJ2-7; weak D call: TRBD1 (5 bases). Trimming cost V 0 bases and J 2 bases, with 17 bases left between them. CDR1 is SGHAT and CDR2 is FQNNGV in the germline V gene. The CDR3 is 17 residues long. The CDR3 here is CASSLEGAAEWTYEQYF. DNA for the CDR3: TGTGCCAGCAGCTTAGAAGGGGCGGCAGAATGGACCTACGAGCAGTACTTC.

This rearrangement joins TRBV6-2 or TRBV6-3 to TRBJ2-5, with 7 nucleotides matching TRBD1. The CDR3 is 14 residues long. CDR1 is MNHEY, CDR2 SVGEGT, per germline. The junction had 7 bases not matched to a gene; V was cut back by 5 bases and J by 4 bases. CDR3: CASSAWDSGETQYF. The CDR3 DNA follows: TGTGCCAGCAGTGCCTGGGACAGCGGAGAGACCCAGTACTTC.

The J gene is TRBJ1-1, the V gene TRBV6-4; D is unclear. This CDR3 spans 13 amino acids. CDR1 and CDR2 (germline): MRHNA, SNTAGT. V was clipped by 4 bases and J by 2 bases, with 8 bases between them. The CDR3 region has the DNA TGTGCCAGCAGTGTGGGTTTTAACACTGAAGCTTTCTTT. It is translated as CASSVGFNTEAFF.

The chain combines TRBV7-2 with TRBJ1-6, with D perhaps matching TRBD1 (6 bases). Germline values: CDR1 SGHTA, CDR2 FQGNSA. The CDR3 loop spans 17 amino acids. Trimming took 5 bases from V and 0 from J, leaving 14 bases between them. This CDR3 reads CASSPRGQSSYNSPLHF. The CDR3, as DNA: TGTGCCAGCAGCCCCCGGGGGCAGAGCTCCTATAATTCACCCCTCCACTTT.

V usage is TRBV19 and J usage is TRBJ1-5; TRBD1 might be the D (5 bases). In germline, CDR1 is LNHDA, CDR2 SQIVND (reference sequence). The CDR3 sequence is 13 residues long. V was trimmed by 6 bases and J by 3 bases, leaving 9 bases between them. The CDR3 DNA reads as TGTGCCAGTAGCGGGACGGTCAATCAGCCCCAGCATTTT. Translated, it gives CASSGTVNQPQHF.

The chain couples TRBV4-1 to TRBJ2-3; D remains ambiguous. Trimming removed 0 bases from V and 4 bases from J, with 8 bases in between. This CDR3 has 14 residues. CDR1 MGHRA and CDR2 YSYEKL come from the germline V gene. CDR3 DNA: TGCGCCAGCAGCCAAGATGACCTCCCAGATACGCAGTATTTT. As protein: CASSQDDLPDTQYF.

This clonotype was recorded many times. CDR3 region: CASSLTTYNEQFF. Here the CDR3 DNA reads TGTGCCAGCAGTTTAACAACCTACAATGAGCAGTTCTTC. The chain has TRBV28 and TRBJ2-1; the D is unclear. The CDR3 contains 13 residues. Germline V gene sequence: CDR1 MDHEN, CDR2 SYDVKM. V was clipped by 2 bases and J by 2 bases, with 4 bases between them.

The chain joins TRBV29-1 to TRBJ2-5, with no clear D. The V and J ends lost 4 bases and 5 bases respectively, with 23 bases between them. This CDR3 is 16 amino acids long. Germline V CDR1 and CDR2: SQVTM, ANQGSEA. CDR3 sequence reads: CSVGAWSVSEGETQYF. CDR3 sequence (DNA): TGCAGCGTTGGGGCGTGGTCGGTCTCCGAAGGGGAGACCCAGTACTTC.

The CDR3 spells CASSQETVNYGYTF. The CDR3 nucleotides are TGCGCCAGCAGCCAAGAAACAGTCAACTATGGCTACACCTTC. This chain links TRBV4-1 with TRBJ1-2; D is ambiguous. The CDR3 contains 14 residues. The germline gives CDR1 MGHRA, CDR2 YSYEKL. Trimming shortened V by 0 bases and J by 2 bases, and 7 bases separated the two germline ends.

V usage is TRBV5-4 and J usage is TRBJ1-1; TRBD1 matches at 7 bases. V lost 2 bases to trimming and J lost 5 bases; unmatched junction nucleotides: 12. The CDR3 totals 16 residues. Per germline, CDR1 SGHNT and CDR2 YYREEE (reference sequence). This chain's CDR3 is CASSFYYRGSETEAFF. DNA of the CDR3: TGTGCCAGCAGCTTTTATTACAGGGGAAGTGAAACTGAAGCTTTCTTT. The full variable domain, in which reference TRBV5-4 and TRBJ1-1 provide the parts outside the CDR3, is ETGVTQSPTHLIKTRGQQVTLRCSSQSGHNTVSWYQQALGQGPQFIFQYYREEENGRGNFPPRFSGLQFPNYSSELNVNALELDDSALYLCASSFYYRGSETEAFFGQGTRLTVV.

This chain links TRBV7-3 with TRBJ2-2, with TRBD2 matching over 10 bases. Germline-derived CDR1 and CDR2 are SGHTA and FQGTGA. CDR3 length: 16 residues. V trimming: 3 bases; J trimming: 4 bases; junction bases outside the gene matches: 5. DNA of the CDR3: TGTGCCAGCAGCTTGGCTAGCGGGGGCCGCACCGGGGAGCTGTTTTTT. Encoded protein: CASSLASGGRTGELFF.

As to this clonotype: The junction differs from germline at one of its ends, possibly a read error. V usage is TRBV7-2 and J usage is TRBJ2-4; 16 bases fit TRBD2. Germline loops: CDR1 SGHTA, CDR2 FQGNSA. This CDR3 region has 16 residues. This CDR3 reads CASSLGLAGGGNIHYF. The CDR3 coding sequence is TGCGCCAGCAGCTTGGGACTAGCGGGGGGGGGAAACATTCATTACTTC.